The source of this T cell receptor (beta chain) is a study of T cell repertoires in cytomegalovirus infection. Study-level findings and limits: Identification of carriers of CMV plus the relevant HLA was achieved through cumulative public TCR beta family frequency.

TCRdb reprocessed the reads via MiXCR and lists one record per CDR3 protein. The sample contains fewer than 200,000 distinct CDR3 sequences, about 15% of which appear only once. This clonotype was counted ten times or more. Its target is not known. Sample: PBMCs. This TCR derives from a human donor in good health (CMV status not recorded). Some clones in this sample may be carry-over from other donors' samples.

This chain's CDR3 is CASSEALQGVVAFF. The CDR3 region has the DNA TGTGCCAGCAGTGAAGCGCTTCAAGGGGTCGTCGCTTTCTTT. This chain connects TRBV2 to TRBJ1-1; a weak D match, TRBD1 (5 bases). Trimming took 0 bases from V and 11 from J, leaving 16 bases between them. The CDR3 totals 14 residues. Germline V gene sequence: CDR1 SNHLY, CDR2 FYNNEI.